At least ten counts were recorded for the clone carrying this TCR beta chain. The antigen remains undetermined. A universal primer site was added by template switching, and unique molecular identifiers were carried by the cDNA. TCRdb re-called the 5' RACE reads through MiXCR, storing one row per CDR3 protein. The data show roughly 250,000 distinct CDR3 sequences, roughly 7.5% seen once. The data originate from a study of identical twins. Study results and limitations: Alpha sequences that were out-of-frame and twin-shared showed an excess of low generation probability. For cord blood, abundant beta clonotypes had fewer insertions, unlike memory repertoires, which showed none.

The CDR3 has 15 residues. V shed 7 bases and J shed 0 bases, with 13 bases lying between them. In addition, the sample was reused for a study of yellow fever vaccine responses in identical twins.

The receptor was derived from a woman between 18 and 29 years old in good health. The chain combines TRBV12-3 or TRBV12-4 with TRBJ1-3; the D is unclear. The sequenced sample was CD8+ T cells sorted from blood. CDR3 sequence: CASTPDKSSGNTIYF. The CDR3 region has the DNA TGTGCCAGCACCCCAGACAAGAGCTCTGGAAACACCATATATTTT.